These 30 T cell receptor beta chains came from one sample sequenced in a study of control samples from healthy donors and cancer patients. This table comes from immunoSEQ multiplex PCR, and its TCRdb copy is limited to in-frame clones, with some not included. The data contain some 95,000 clones, roughly 92% of them singletons. The sequencing input was blood. The receptors originated from a human donor in good health. The donor label of this sample is uncertain.

This chain connects TRBV20-1 to TRBJ1-1; 7 nucleotides line up with TRBD1. Losses at the gene ends were 3 bases for V and 1 base for J; bases not matched to a gene: 2. Germline V gene sequence: CDR1 DFQATT, CDR2 SNEGSKA (reference sequence). The CDR3 is made up of 13 amino acids. Here the CDR3 DNA reads TGCAGTGCTAGTTGGGACAGGAACACTGAAGCTTTCTTT. It translates to CSASWDRNTEAFF.

The chain combines TRBV3-1 (or the pseudogene TRBV3-2) with TRBJ2-3, with a tentative D call TRBD2 (5 bases). CDR3 length: 15 amino acids. Trimming took 0 bases from V and 4 from J, leaving 11 bases between them. Germline V gene sequence: CDR1 LGHDT, CDR2 YNNKEL (reference sequence). CDR3 coding DNA: TGTGCCAGCAGCCAAGATGTCCGGGGATCAGATACGCAGTATTTT. Its protein product is CASSQDVRGSDTQYF.

Concerning this clone itself: The junction does not match germline at one end; this may be a read error. This chain links TRBV24-1 with TRBJ2-7; TRBD2 matches at 11 bases. From germline, CDR1 is KGHDR and CDR2 SFDVKD. The CDR3 is 15 amino acids. The CDR3 sequence: CATRRLAGPFYGQYF. The CDR3, as DNA: TGTGCCACCAGAAGACTAGCGGGACCCTTCTACGGGCAGTACTTC.

This chain links TRBV24-1 with TRBJ2-7, with 13 bases fitting TRBD2. Germline CDR1 and CDR2: KGHDR and SFDVKD. The length of the CDR3 is 18 residues. The V segment lost 5 bases and the J segment 2 bases; nucleotides outside the gene matches: 11. The CDR3 protein is CATSGRVTSGGNTYEQYF. DNA for the CDR3: TGTGCCACCAGTGGAAGGGTGACTAGCGGGGGGAACACCTACGAGCAGTACTTC.

V usage is TRBV25-1 and J usage is TRBJ1-2; TRBD1 matches 8 bases. The V gene's germline CDR1 is MGHDK and CDR2 SYGVNS. This CDR3 region has 13 residues. The ends lost 3 bases at V and 8 bases at J; junction bases unmatched: 5. As DNA, the CDR3 is TGTGCCAGCAGTGAGCGGACAGGGTTAGGCTACACCTTC. Translating it yields CASSERTGLGYTF.

The chain joins TRBV4-2 to TRBJ2-7; the D gene could be TRBD1 or TRBD2 (5 bases each). The CDR3 covers 15 residues. V lost 1 base to trimming and J lost 2 bases, with 12 bases between them. CDR1 is LGHNA, CDR2 YNFKEQ, per germline. The CDR3 spells CASSQAGTGTYEQYF. The CDR3, as DNA: TGTGCCAGCAGCCAAGCCGGGACCGGGACCTACGAGCAGTACTTC.

About this clone: Relative to the germline gene, one junction end is altered; a read error may explain this. The chain combines TRBV7-7 with TRBJ2-2; 7 nucleotides line up with TRBD2. Germline values: CDR1 SSHAT, CDR2 FNYEAQ (reference sequence). The CDR3 has 16 amino acids. Written as DNA, the CDR3 is TGTGCTAGCAGCCTCGCGGCTAGCGGTAACACCGGGGAGCTGTTTTTT. It specifies CASSLAASGNTGELFF.

This clone has only a few counts. CDR3 sequence: CASILSGIYEQYV. In DNA, the CDR3 is TGTGCCAGCATTCTTAGCGGGATCTACGAGCAGTACGTC. The chain links TRBV9 to TRBJ2-7; 8 nucleotides align to TRBD2. With V trimmed by 6 bases and J by 3 bases, 5 bases remained unmatched. Germline V gene sequence: CDR1 SGDLS, CDR2 YYNGEE. This CDR3 is built from 13 residues.

The gene calls are TRBV6-5 and TRBJ2-3; D is unclear. Germline CDR1 MNHEY, CDR2 SVGAGI. With 8 bases removed from V and 1 base from J, the gap between germline ends came to 10 bases. This CDR3 is built from 13 residues. The CDR3 protein is CASVIPGTDTQYF. CDR3 in DNA: TGTGCCAGCGTAATCCCAGGCACAGATACGCAGTATTTT.

This chain uses TRBV28 with TRBJ1-1; perhaps TRBD1 as D (5 bases). In germline, CDR1 is MDHEN, CDR2 SYDVKM. This CDR3 has 14 amino acids. V shed 6 bases and J shed 5 bases, with 16 bases lying between them. CDR3 sequence reads: CASREWGTETEAFF. The CDR3 DNA sequence: TGTGCCAGCAGGGAGTGGGGGACCGAGACTGAAGCTTTCTTT.

V is TRBV30 and J is TRBJ2-3; D may match TRBD1 or TRBD2 (6 bases each). V lost 1 base and J lost 4, with 15 bases in between. Germline CDR1 is GTSNPN and CDR2 is SVGIG (reference sequence). This CDR3 contains 15 residues. CDR3 sequence reads: CAWSERRGFSDTQYF. CDR3 coding DNA: TGTGCCTGGAGTGAGAGGAGGGGGTTCTCAGATACGCAGTATTTT.

The chain carries TRBV10-3 and TRBJ1-5; tentative D call: TRBD1 (6 bases). Trimming removed 2 bases from V and 9 bases from J, with 14 bases in between. The CDR3 has 14 residues. CDR1 is ENHRY, CDR2 SYGVKD, per germline. CDR3: CAISEDRSAWPQHF. In nucleotides, the CDR3 is TGTGCCATCAGTGAGGACAGGTCGGCATGGCCCCAGCATTTT.

V and J are TRBV5-4 and TRBJ2-5, with TRBD2 identical over 12 bases. Germline CDR1 SGHNT, CDR2 YYREEE (reference sequence). This CDR3 is 16 amino acids long. The J segment lost 2 bases and the V segment lost 3 bases, leaving 5 bases of the junction unmatched. CDR3 coding DNA: TGTGCCAGCAGCTCCCGGACTAGCGGGGTGCAAGAGACCCAGTACTTC. Amino acid sequence: CASSSRTSGVQETQYF.

This rearrangement joins TRBV5-1 to TRBJ2-7, with a possible D match to TRBD2 (6 bases). Between the trimmed V and J ends, which lost 1 base and 4 bases, there was a span of 21 bases. Germline assignment: CDR1 SGHRS and CDR2 YFSETQ. This CDR3 is built from 17 residues. This chain's CDR3 is CASSLRRAGGLGYEQYF. CDR3 coding DNA: TGCGCCAGCAGCTTGAGGAGGGCCGGTGGCCTGGGGTACGAGCAGTACTTC.

This chain connects TRBV5-4 to TRBJ2-3; D unresolved. The CDR3 extends over 13 amino acids. The V gene's germline CDR1 is SGHNT and CDR2 YYREEE (reference sequence). Trimming removed 0 bases at V and 5 bases at J, with 7 bases between. CDR3 sequence reads: CASSLESQDTQYF. CDR3 nucleotide sequence: TGTGCCAGCAGCTTGGAGAGCCAAGATACGCAGTATTTT.

J is TRBJ1-6 and V is TRBV11-2, with TRBD1 as a possible D gene (5 bases). In germline, CDR1 is SGHAT, CDR2 FQNNGV. With 0 bases removed from V and 0 bases from J, the gap between germline ends came to 15 bases. This CDR3 spans 19 amino acids. The chain's CDR3 is CASSLDRGPGFSYNSPLHF. The CDR3 DNA sequence: TGTGCCAGCAGCTTAGATAGGGGACCCGGCTTCTCCTATAATTCACCCCTCCACTTT.

The V and J genes are TRBV30 and TRBJ2-5; D uncertain. V dropped 3 bases and J dropped 2 bases, with 16 bases sitting between them. This CDR3 contains 15 residues. The germline CDR1 and CDR2 sequences are GTSNPN and SVGIG (reference sequence). CDR3 sequence (DNA): TGTGCCTGGAGCGGAGCCCCTTTGGCTCAAGAGACCCAGTACTTC. It translates to CAWSGAPLAQETQYF.

CDR3 amino acids: CASSDGRREGYTF. For the CDR3, the DNA is TGTGCCAGTAGTGACGGACGTCGCGAAGGCTACACCTTC. The rearrangement uses TRBV19 and TRBJ1-2; D not resolved. CDR3 length equals 13 residues. Looked up from germline, CDR1 is LNHDA and CDR2 is SQIVND (reference sequence). Deletions cut 5 bases from V and 8 bases from J, with 15 bases between.

This clone has more than one count but fewer than ten. The chain combines TRBV5-6 with TRBJ1-5, with TRBD1 matching 10 bases. V lost 4 bases and J lost 6; bases outside the gene matches: 7. The length of the CDR3 is 15 residues. The germline V gene has CDR1 SGHDT and CDR2 YYEEEE. The CDR3 loop reads CASSRDRGPSQPQHF. The CDR3 DNA reads as TGTGCCAGCAGCCGCGACAGGGGGCCATCTCAGCCCCAGCATTTT. The whole variable domain, filled in from reference TRBV5-6 and TRBJ1-5, reads DAGVTQSPTHLIKTRGQQVTLRCSPKSGHDTVSWYQQALGQGPQFIFQYYEEEERQRGNFPDRFSGHQFPNYSSELNVNALLLGDSALYLCASSRDRGPSQPQHFGDGTRLSIL.

V usage is TRBV5-5 and J usage is TRBJ1-2; D is ambiguous. V gave up 1 base and J gave up 4 bases, with 14 bases separating them. Germline lookup yields CDR1 SGHKS and CDR2 YYEKEE (reference sequence). This CDR3 contains 15 residues. In DNA, the CDR3 is TGTGCCAGCAGCTTGCTATTACGGGAAAGCTATGGCTACACCTTC. This gives the protein CASSLLLRESYGYTF.

This clone has only a few counts. The chain links TRBV5-1 to TRBJ1-1, with 8 bases lining up with TRBD1. CDR3 size: 20 residues. Germline CDR1 and CDR2: SGHRS and YFSETQ. The V segment lost 4 bases and the J segment 0 bases; nucleotides outside the gene matches: 20. CDR3 loop: CASSPGPGLRRGQMNTEAFF. In DNA form, the CDR3 reads TGCGCCAGCAGCCCCGGGCCCGGTCTTCGCAGGGGGCAAATGAACACTGAAGCTTTCTTT.

The V gene is TRBV3-1 (or the pseudogene TRBV3-2), the J gene TRBJ2-5; the D gene is possibly TRBD2 (7 bases). The CDR3 runs 17 residues. CDR1 is LGHDT, CDR2 YNNKEL, per germline (reference sequence). Trimming cost V 0 bases and J 2 bases, with 16 bases left between them. The CDR3 bases are TGTGCCAGCAGCCAAGATTCCCGGGGGGCCTTTCAAGAGACCCAGTACTTC. The encoded protein is CASSQDSRGAFQETQYF.

The V call is TRBV19, the J call TRBJ1-5; tentatively, D is TRBD1 (5 bases). The CDR3 totals 14 residues. Trimming cost V 6 bases and J 3 bases, with 12 bases left between them. Germline CDR1 and CDR2: LNHDA and SQIVND (reference sequence). The chain's CDR3 is CASSRDGNNQPQHF. The CDR3, as DNA: TGTGCCAGTAGCCGGGACGGGAACAATCAGCCCCAGCATTTT.

The V gene is TRBV23-1, the J gene TRBJ1-2, with D possibly TRBD1 on 5 matching bases. TRBV23-1 falls under the ORF class, with uncertain function. V lost 6 bases and J 7 bases, leaving 30 bases between the germline ends. This CDR3 has 18 residues. CDR3 residues: CASSDLPQIPGGAFGYTF. CDR3 in DNA: TGCGCCAGCAGCGACTTACCCCAAATTCCGGGGGGTGCATTTGGCTACACCTTC.

The chain links TRBV12-3 or TRBV12-4 to TRBJ1-1, with TRBD1 identical over 7 bases. The CDR3 totals 13 residues. The V gene end was trimmed by 6 bases and the J gene end by 5 bases; junction bases not matched to a gene: 6. As DNA, the CDR3 is TGTGCCAGCAGAAAGGGGGCATGGACTGAAGCTTTCTTT. This gives the protein CASRKGAWTEAFF.

The rearrangement uses TRBV10-3 and TRBJ2-1; 9 bases are a match to TRBD2. Germline-derived CDR1 and CDR2 are ENHRY and SYGVKD. The V gene end was trimmed by 4 bases and the J gene end by 2 bases; junction bases not matched to a gene: 6. This CDR3 contains 16 residues. The CDR3 spells CAISVGSGGTYNEQFF. As DNA, the CDR3 is TGTGCCATCAGTGTCGGTAGCGGGGGCACCTACAATGAGCAGTTCTTC.

This clone appeared a single time. The V call is TRBV9, the J call TRBJ2-1; 7 nucleotides line up with TRBD1. The CDR3 spans 13 residues. Trimming at V came to 3 bases and at J to 6 bases, leaving 3 bases not matched to a gene. The germline V gene encodes CDR1 SGDLS and CDR2 YYNGEE. In DNA, the CDR3 is TGTGCCAGCAGCGAGGCAGGGGGCAATGAGCAGTTCTTC. Its protein is CASSEAGGNEQFF.

This chain connects TRBV15 to TRBJ1-5, with no clear D. Trimming stripped 0 bases from V and 0 bases from J, with 6 bases between. CDR3 size: 15 residues. The V gene's germline CDR1 is LNHNV and CDR2 YYDKDF (reference sequence). The DNA for the CDR3 is TGTGCCACCAGCAGAGATCTGAGTAGCAATCAGCCCCAGCATTTT. It translates to CATSRDLSSNQPQHF.

This clone was observed a handful of times. V usage is TRBV6-5 and J usage is TRBJ1-2; weak D call: TRBD1 (5 bases). Germline V gene data show CDR1 as MNHEY and CDR2 as SVGAGI. The CDR3 loop spans 14 amino acids. Between the trimmed V and J ends, which lost 2 bases and 2 bases, there was a span of 9 bases. CDR3 sequence (DNA): TGTGCCAGCAGTTACAGGGGTGGAAACTATGGCTACACCTTC. The encoded protein is CASSYRGGNYGYTF.

This rearrangement joins TRBV30 to TRBJ1-1, with D unresolved. This CDR3 contains 14 residues. Germline CDR1 and CDR2: GTSNPN and SVGIG (reference sequence). With 0 bases removed from V and 5 bases from J, the gap between germline ends came to 13 bases. DNA for the CDR3: TGTGCCTGGAGTGTACTAGCCATCCGGACTGAAGCTTTCTTT. Translating it yields CAWSVLAIRTEAFF.